Listed below are T cell receptor beta chains from one sample, sequenced in a study of blood T cell repertoires in COVID-19. Measured with immunoSEQ multiplex PCR; TCRdb has only the in-frame clones, and not every one. The table has around 100,000 clones, 85% seen once. What was sequenced was peripheral blood. The receptors shown here come from a human donor in a cohort sampled during active COVID-19. The CDR3 runs from the conserved cysteine through the conserved F or W. D genes are given only for firm matches. Rows may omit the clone size; those that give it use once, few, many or a size class.

d_gene	v_gene	j_gene	abundance	CDR3nt	CDR3aa
NA	TRBV3-1/TRBV3-2	TRBJ2-7	NA	TGTGCCAGCAGCCAAGGGGACACAGGGTTTACGCAGTACTTC	CASSQGDTGFTQYF
NA	TRBV12-3/TRBV12-4	TRBJ1-5	NA	TGTGCCAGCAGTTTATCAATTCAGCCCCAGCATTTT	CASSLSIQPQHF
NA	TRBV5-1	TRBJ1-1	NA	TGCGCCAGCAGCTTGGAGGGGCAGTACACTGAAGCTTTCTTT	CASSLEGQYTEAFF
TRBD1	TRBV7-9	TRBJ2-7	once	TGTGCCAGCAGCTCCGACACAGGGGGCGACGAGCAGTACTTC	CASSSDTGGDEQYF
TRBD2	TRBV27	TRBJ2-1	NA	TGTGCCAGCAGTCCCTATCAGCGGGGGGAATCCTACAATGAGCAGTTCTTC	CASSPYQRGESYNEQFF
TRBD1	TRBV7-3	TRBJ2-4	NA	TGTGCCAGCAGCAGGGGACAGGGGGAAAACATTCAGTACTTC	CASSRGQGENIQYF
NA	TRBV7-9	TRBJ1-1	NA	TGTGCCAGCAGCTTAGTATTCGGTGGGGGGGGCCACACTGAAGCTTTCTTT	CASSLVFGGGGHTEAFF
NA	TRBV7-8	TRBJ2-1	NA	TGTGCCAGCAGCTTAGGAGGGTCGAGCTCCTACAATGAGCAGTTCTTC	CASSLGGSSSYNEQFF
TRBD1	TRBV11-1	TRBJ1-5	NA	TGTGCCAGCAGCCTCGACAGGGATGAGCCCCAGCATTTT	CASSLDRDEPQHF
TRBD2	TRBV19	TRBJ2-4	once	TGTGCCAGTACCCAGCGGGGGGGCCCGGGGGACATTCAGTACTTC	CASTQRGGPGDIQYF
TRBD1	TRBV19	TRBJ2-7	NA	TGTGCCAGTAGTGACGGACAGGGGGCCTACGAGCAGTACTTC	CASSDGQGAYEQYF
TRBD1	TRBV28	TRBJ1-2	NA	TGTGCCAGCAGTTTATCCGGGACAGGGAGCTATGGCTACACCTTC	CASSLSGTGSYGYTF
NA	TRBV9	TRBJ2-7	NA	TGTGCCAGCAGCGTAGGGGTAGGCGGAAGCTCCTACGAGCAGTACTTC	CASSVGVGGSSYEQYF
NA	TRBV19	TRBJ2-7	few	TGTGCCAGTAGCCAAACCGGGACTCCTCGGGAGCAGTACTTC	CASSQTGTPREQYF
NA	TRBV18	TRBJ2-1	NA	TGTGCCAGCTCCCCGACAGGGAGCTTTGTGGAGGGCCAGGGGGTCTTC	CASSPTGSFVEGQGVF